This T cell receptor (beta chain) came from a study of CD8+ T cells in alopecia areata. Study as a whole: Tofacitinib dosing lasted 6 to 18 months, which was then followed by 6 months off drug. Patients given treatment had severity scored by the percentage of scalp area affected.

Treatment specified: oral pan-JAK inhibitor, 5-10 mg twice daily. With regard to this clone: Its antigen remains unknown.

Findings and caveats of the study: Sequencing of scalp samples also captures resident alphabeta T cells of normal skin. Higher clonality was seen in lesional scalp than in normal scalp, especially in alopecia totalis/universalis.

Extraction and reverse transcription of RNA yielded cDNA as the sequencing template. Clones were sequenced by immunoSEQ multiplex PCR, and TCRdb holds only the in-frame ones, with some missing. The table shows roughly 73,000 clones, with over 25% occurring only once. The CDR3 totals 14 residues. Trimming stripped 5 bases from V and 2 bases from J, with 13 bases between. Germline assignment: CDR1 PRHDT and CDR2 FYEKMQ (reference sequence). The gene calls are TRBV13 and TRBJ2-7; D might be TRBD1 (5 bases). The receptor was derived from a human donor with alopecia areata. This specimen consisted of CD8+ T cells sorted from blood, obtained at week 4, from a patient treated with tofacitinib. CDR3 bases: TGTGCCAGCAGCCAAAGGACGGACACCTACGAGCAGTACTTC. Residues: CASSQRTDTYEQYF.